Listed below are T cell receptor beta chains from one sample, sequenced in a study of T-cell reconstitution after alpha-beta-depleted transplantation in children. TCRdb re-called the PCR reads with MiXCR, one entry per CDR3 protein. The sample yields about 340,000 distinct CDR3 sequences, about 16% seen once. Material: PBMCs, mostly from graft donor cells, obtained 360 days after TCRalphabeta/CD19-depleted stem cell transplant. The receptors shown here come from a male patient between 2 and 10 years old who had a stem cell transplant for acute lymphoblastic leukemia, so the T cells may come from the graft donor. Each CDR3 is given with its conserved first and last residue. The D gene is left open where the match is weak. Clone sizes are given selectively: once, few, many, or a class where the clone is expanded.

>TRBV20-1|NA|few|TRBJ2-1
CSATRLEQFF
TGCAGTGCGACCAGGCTTGAGCAGTTCTTC
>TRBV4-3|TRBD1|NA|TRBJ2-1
CASSQDEGGAYNEQFF
TGCGCCAGCAGCCAAGATGAAGGGGGCGCGTACAATGAGCAGTTCTTC
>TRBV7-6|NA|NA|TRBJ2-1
CASSPTRGYMNEQFF
TGTGCCAGCAGCCCGACAAGGGGGTACATGAATGAGCAGTTCTTC
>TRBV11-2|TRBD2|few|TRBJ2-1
CASSSSGGLAPFF
TGTGCCAGCAGCTCTAGTGGGGGACTAGCACCCTTCTTC
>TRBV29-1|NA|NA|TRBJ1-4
CSVVGGQLNEKLFF
TGCAGCGTTGTAGGGGGGCAGCTTAATGAAAAACTGTTTTTT
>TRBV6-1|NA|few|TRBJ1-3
CASSRSGGGDGNTIYF
TGTGCCAGCAGCCGTAGCGGCGGGGGAGATGGAAACACCATATATTTT
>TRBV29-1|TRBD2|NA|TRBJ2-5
CSVHVTSWRETQYF
TGCAGCGTTCACGTGACTAGCTGGAGAGAGACCCAGTACTTC
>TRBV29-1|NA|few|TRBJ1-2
CSVVGSPLSDYGYTF
TGCAGCGTTGTTGGCAGTCCGTTGAGTGACTATGGCTACACCTTC
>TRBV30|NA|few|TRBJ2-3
CAWSVPDTQYF
TGTGCCTGGAGTGTGCCAGATACGCAGTATTTT
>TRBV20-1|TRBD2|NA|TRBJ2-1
CCARAIGLAGEYEQFF
TGCTGTGCTAGAGCAATCGGACTAGCGGGAGAATATGAGCAGTTCTTC
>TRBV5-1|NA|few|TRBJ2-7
CASSLSNSYEQYF
TGCGCCAGCAGCTTGTCTAACTCCTACGAGCAGTACTTC
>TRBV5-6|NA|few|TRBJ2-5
CASSQGGTQYF
TGTGCCAGCAGCCAGGGGGGGACCCAGTACTTC
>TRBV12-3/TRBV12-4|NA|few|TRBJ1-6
CASREGGGDNSPLHF
TGTGCCAGTAGAGAGGGGGGGGGAGATAATTCACCCCTCCACTTT
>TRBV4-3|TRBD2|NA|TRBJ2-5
CASSQPGLAGTGETQYF
TGCGCCAGCAGCCAACCCGGACTAGCGGGAACTGGAGAGACCCAGTACTTC
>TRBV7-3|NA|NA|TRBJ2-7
CASSLRGIATYEQYF
TGTGCCAGCAGCTTACGCGGGATCGCCACCTACGAGCAGTACTTC
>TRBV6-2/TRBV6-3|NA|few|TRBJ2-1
CASSHLAGDSYNEQFF
TGTGCCAGCAGCCACCTAGCAGGGGACTCCTACAATGAGCAGTTCTTC
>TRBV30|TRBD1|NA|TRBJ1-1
CAWSPNRGAEAFF
TGTGCCTGGAGTCCCAACAGGGGAGCTGAAGCTTTCTTT
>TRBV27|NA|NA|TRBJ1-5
CASRPTTVGNQPQHF
TGTGCCAGCAGACCGACGACGGTAGGCAATCAGCCCCAGCATTTT
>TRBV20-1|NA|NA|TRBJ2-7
CSAIATTRGEQYF
TGCAGTGCTATCGCTACGACTAGGGGCGAGCAGTACTTC
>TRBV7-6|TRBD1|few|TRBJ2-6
CASSLVGGRVAGANVLTF
TGTGCCAGCAGCTTAGTAGGGGGCAGGGTCGCTGGGGCCAACGTCCTGACTTTC
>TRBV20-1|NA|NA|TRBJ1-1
CSAGYSRGLRNTEAFF
TGCAGTGCTGGTTACTCGAGAGGCCTTAGGAACACTGAAGCTTTCTTT
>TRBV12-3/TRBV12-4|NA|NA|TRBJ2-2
CASSLGPSNTGELFF
TGTGCCAGCAGTTTAGGGCCAAGTAACACCGGGGAGCTGTTTTTT
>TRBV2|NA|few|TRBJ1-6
CASTESPPNSPLHF
TGTGCCAGCACCGAAAGCCCTCCTAATTCACCCCTCCACTTT
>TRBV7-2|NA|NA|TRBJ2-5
CASSPTPWKTPQETQYF
TGTGCCAGCAGCCCTACCCCATGGAAAACCCCCCAAGAGACCCAGTACTTC
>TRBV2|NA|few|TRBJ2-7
CASTLGGRAEYF
TGTGCCAGCACCCTGGGGGGACGCGCGGAGTACTTC
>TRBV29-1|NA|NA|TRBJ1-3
CSAEFGSWGNTIYF
TGCAGCGCCGAATTTGGATCGTGGGGAAACACCATATATTTT
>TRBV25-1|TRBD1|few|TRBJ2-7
CASNLTGGEISRGAYEQYF
TGTGCCAGCAACTTGACAGGGGGCGAAATTTCGCGTGGGGCCTACGAGCAGTACTTC
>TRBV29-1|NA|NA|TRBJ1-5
CSVTNSGGGNQPQHF
TGCAGCGTCACCAACAGCGGGGGGGGCAATCAGCCCCAGCATTTT
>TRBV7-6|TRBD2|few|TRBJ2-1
CASSFWRVGTSGEQFF
TGTGCCAGCAGCTTTTGGCGGGTTGGGACTAGCGGTGAGCAGTTCTTC
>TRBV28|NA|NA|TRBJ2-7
CASSLPRAFSYEQYF
TGTGCCAGCAGTTTACCCAGGGCTTTCTCCTACGAGCAGTACTTC
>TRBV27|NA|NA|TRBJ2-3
CASSLDPSIPTDTQYF
TGTGCCAGCAGTCTAGACCCATCGATCCCCACAGATACGCAGTATTTT
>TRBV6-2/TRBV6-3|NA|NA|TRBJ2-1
CASSRTFNEQFF
TGTGCCAGCTCCCGTACCTTCAATGAGCAGTTCTTC
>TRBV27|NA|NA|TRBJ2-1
CASSLNGGVSYNEQFF
TGTGCCAGCAGTTTAAACGGAGGAGTGTCCTACAATGAGCAGTTCTTC
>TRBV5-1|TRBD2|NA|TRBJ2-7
CARAYHRQTQPSGRAEYEQYF
TGCGCCAGAGCTTATCACCGGCAAACCCAGCCTAGCGGGAGGGCCGAATACGAGCAGTACTTC
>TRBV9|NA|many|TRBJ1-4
CASSVGGVGTEKLFF
TGTGCCAGCAGCGTAGGAGGGGTTGGAACTGAAAAACTGTTTTTT
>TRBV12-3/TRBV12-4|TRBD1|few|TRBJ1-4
CASTLDRGRGEKLFF
TGTGCCAGCACCTTAGACAGGGGGCGCGGCGAAAAACTGTTTTTT
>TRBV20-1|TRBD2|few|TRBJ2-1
CSAGGEVSYNEQFF
TGCAGTGCTGGGGGGGAGGTCTCCTACAATGAGCAGTTCTTC